Reported below is one T cell receptor (beta chain). The sample is drawn from a study of CD8 T cells in ankylosing spondylitis. Molecular-barcoded quantitative 5'-RACE produced these TCR beta libraries. In TCRdb, the 5' RACE reads were re-called with MiXCR into one record per CDR3 protein. The sample records about 160,000 distinct CDR3 sequences, around 42% being singletons. The CDR3 loop spans 16 amino acids. Trimming stripped 3 bases from V and 3 bases from J, with 18 bases between. The germline gives CDR1 MGHRA, CDR2 YSYEKL. The TCR comes from a male donor with ankylosing spondylitis. Sequencing used synovial fluid, either unsorted or a sorted T cell fraction (not recorded which). This chain links TRBV4-1 with TRBJ2-7; D possibly matches TRBD1 or TRBD2 (5 bases each). The CDR3 loop is CASSQLPLVGHYEQYF. In DNA form, the CDR3 reads TGCGCCAGCAGCCAGCTCCCACTAGTCGGACACTACGAGCAGTACTTC.